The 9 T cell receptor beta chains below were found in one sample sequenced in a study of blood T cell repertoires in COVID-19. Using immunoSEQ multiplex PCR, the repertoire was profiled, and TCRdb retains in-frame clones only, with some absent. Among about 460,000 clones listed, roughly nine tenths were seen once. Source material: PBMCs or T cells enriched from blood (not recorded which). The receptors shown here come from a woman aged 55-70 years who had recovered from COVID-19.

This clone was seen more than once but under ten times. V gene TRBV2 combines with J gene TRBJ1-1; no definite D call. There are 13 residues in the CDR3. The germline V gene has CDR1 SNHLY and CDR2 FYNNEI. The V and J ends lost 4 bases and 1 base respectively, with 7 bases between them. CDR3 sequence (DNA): TGTGCCAGCAGTGCCTTGTCGAACACTGAAGCTTTCTTT. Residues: CASSALSNTEAFF.

The CDR3 DNA reads as TGCGCCAGCAGCAACGCCGGGACTAGAGTGAATGAGCAGTTCTTC. Translation gives CASSNAGTRVNEQFF. The genes are TRBV5-1 and TRBJ2-1; 8 positions agree with TRBD2. CDR1 SGHRS and CDR2 YFSETQ come from the germline V gene. V was pared by 4 bases and J by 7 bases, with 10 bases of the junction left unmatched. CDR3 length: 15 residues.

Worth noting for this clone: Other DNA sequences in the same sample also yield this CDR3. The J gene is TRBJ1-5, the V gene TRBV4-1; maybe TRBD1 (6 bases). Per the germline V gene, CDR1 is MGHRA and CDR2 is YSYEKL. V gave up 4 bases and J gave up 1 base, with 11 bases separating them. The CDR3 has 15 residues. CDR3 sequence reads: CASSPTGLSNQPQHF. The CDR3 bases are TGCGCCAGCAGCCCCACAGGGCTGAGCAATCAGCCCCAGCATTTT.

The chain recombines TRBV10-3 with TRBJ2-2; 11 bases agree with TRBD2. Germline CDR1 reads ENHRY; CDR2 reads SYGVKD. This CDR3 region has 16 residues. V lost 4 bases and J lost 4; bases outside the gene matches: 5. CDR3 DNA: TGTGCCATCAGTGCGCAGACTAGCGGGGTCACCGGGGAGCTGTTTTTT. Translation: CAISAQTSGVTGELFF.

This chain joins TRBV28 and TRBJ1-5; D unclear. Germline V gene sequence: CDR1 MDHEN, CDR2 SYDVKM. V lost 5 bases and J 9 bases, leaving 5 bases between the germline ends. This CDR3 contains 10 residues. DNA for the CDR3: TGTGCCAGCAGTGCCGGGCCCCAGCATTTT. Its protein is CASSAGPQHF.

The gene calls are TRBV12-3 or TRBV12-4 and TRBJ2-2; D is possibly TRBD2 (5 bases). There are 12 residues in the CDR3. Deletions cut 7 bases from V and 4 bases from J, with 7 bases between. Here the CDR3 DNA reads TGTGCCAGCATGAGGGCCACCGGGGAGCTGTTTTTT. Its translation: CASMRATGELFF.

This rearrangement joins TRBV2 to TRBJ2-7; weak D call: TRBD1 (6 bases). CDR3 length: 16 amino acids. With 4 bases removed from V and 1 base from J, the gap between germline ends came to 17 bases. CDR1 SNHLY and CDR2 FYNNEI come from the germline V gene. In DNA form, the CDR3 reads TGTGCCAGCAGTGGTCTCCTGCCAGGGGAGTCCTACGAGCAGTACTTC. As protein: CASSGLLPGESYEQYF.

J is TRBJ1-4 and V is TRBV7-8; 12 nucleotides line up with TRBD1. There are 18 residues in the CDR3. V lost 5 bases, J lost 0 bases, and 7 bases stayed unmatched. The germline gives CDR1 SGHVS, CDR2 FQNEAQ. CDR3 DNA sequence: TGTGCCAGCAGCGACCGGGACAGGGGGCGGACAACTAATGAAAAACTGTTTTTT. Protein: CASSDRDRGRTTNEKLFF.

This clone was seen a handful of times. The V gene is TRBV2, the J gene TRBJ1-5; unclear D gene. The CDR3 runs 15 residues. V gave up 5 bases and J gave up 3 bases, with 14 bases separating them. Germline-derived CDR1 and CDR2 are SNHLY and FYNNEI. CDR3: CASSLLKSNNQPQHF. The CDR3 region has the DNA TGTGCCAGCAGTCTCCTAAAGTCGAACAATCAGCCCCAGCATTTT.